The rows below give T cell receptor beta chains drawn from one sample of a study of T cell changes during pregnancy in multiple sclerosis. Assay: immunoSEQ multiplex PCR; the TCRdb copy retains only in-frame clones and omits some. The table includes some 40,000 clones, about 89% detected once. Source: CD4+ T cells from peripheral blood mononuclear cells, taken in the first trimester of pregnancy. These receptors came from a female donor with multiple sclerosis, enrolled in a pregnancy study. CDR3s include the opening cysteine and the closing phenylalanine or tryptophan. The D gene is left open where the match is weak. Only some rows state a clone size, as once, few, many or a class for expanded clones.

D: -
J: TRBJ2-3
V: TRBV6-1
size: -
CDR3: CASSAYLSGADTQYF
DNA: TGTGCCAGCAGTGCCTACCTTAGTGGAGCAGATACGCAGTATTTT

D: TRBD2
J: TRBJ2-7
V: TRBV5-4
size: -
CDR3: CASSLGTSGIYEQYF
DNA: TGTGCCAGCAGCTTAGGGACTAGCGGGATCTACGAGCAGTACTTC

D: -
J: TRBJ2-2
V: TRBV11-2
size: -
CDR3: CASSLSGNTGELFF
DNA: TGTGCCAGCAGCTTATCAGGGAACACCGGGGAGCTGTTTTTT

D: TRBD1
J: TRBJ2-2
V: TRBV28
size: -
CDR3: CASSLLGTGPGTGELFF
DNA: TGTGCCAGCAGTTTATTGGGGACAGGCCCGGGGACCGGGGAGCTGTTTTTT

D: -
J: TRBJ1-2
V: TRBV30
size: -
CDR3: CAWSKGSASNYGYTF
DNA: TGTGCCTGGAGTAAGGGGTCAGCTTCCAACTATGGCTACACCTTC

D: TRBD1
J: TRBJ2-7
V: TRBV6-6
size: -
CDR3: CASRPGQGTYEQYF
DNA: TGTGCCAGCAGACCCGGACAGGGGACCTACGAGCAGTACTTC

D: TRBD1
J: TRBJ2-7
V: TRBV2
size: -
CDR3: CASSLKQGDHYEQYF
DNA: TGTGCCAGCAGCCTCAAACAGGGGGACCACTACGAGCAGTACTTC

D: TRBD2
J: TRBJ2-7
V: TRBV30
size: -
CDR3: CAWSHGRDYEQYF
DNA: TGTGCCTGGAGTCACGGGAGGGACTACGAGCAGTACTTC

D: -
J: TRBJ2-3
V: TRBV5-1
size: -
CDR3: CASRLEGATDTQYF
DNA: TGCGCCAGCAGATTGGAGGGGGCGACAGATACGCAGTATTTT

D: -
J: TRBJ2-7
V: TRBV5-1
size: -
CDR3: CASSLEGGYEQYF
DNA: TGCGCCAGCAGCTTGGAGGGAGGTTACGAGCAGTACTTC

D: -
J: TRBJ2-1
V: TRBV5-4
size: -
CDR3: CASSLSRSTHEQFF
DNA: TGTGCCAGCAGCTTGTCGCGATCCACCCATGAGCAGTTCTTC

D: -
J: TRBJ2-5
V: TRBV9
size: -
CDR3: CASSVGRTWETQYF
DNA: TGTGCCAGCAGCGTAGGAAGGACTTGGGAGACCCAGTACTTC

D: TRBD1
J: TRBJ1-1
V: TRBV4-2
size: few
CDR3: CASSQEGQGLNTEAFF
DNA: TGTGCCAGCAGCCAAGAGGGACAGGGACTGAACACTGAAGCTTTCTTT

D: -
J: TRBJ1-1
V: TRBV6-5
size: -
CDR3: CASRRSPGMNTEAFF
DNA: TGTGCCAGCAGACGGTCCCCGGGGATGAACACTGAAGCTTTCTTT

D: TRBD1
J: TRBJ1-2
V: TRBV18
size: -
CDR3: CASSLTGGANYGYTF
DNA: TGTGCCAGCTCACTAACAGGGGGAGCGAACTATGGCTACACCTTC

D: -
J: TRBJ2-1
V: TRBV10-1
size: -
CDR3: CASSESRLVRNEQFF
DNA: TGCGCCAGCAGTGAGTCCCGACTAGTGCGGAATGAGCAGTTCTTC

D: -
J: TRBJ1-1
V: TRBV2
size: -
CDR3: CASRQGQNTEAFF
DNA: TGTGCCAGCAGACAGGGCCAGAACACTGAAGCTTTCTTT

D: TRBD2
J: TRBJ2-7
V: TRBV29-1
size: -
CDR3: CSFLTSGSSYEQYF
DNA: TGCAGCTTCTTGACTAGCGGGAGCTCCTACGAGCAGTACTTC

D: -
J: TRBJ2-7
V: TRBV18
size: -
CDR3: CASSPVRGGHEQYF
DNA: TGTGCCAGCTCACCAGTCAGGGGTGGTCACGAGCAGTACTTC

D: -
J: TRBJ1-4
V: TRBV7-2
size: -
CDR3: CASSLSPATNEKLFF
DNA: TGTGCCAGCAGCCTCTCCCCCGCAACTAATGAAAAACTGTTTTTT

D: -
J: TRBJ2-5
V: TRBV9
size: few
CDR3: CASSVAGETQYF
DNA: TGTGCCAGCAGCGTAGCCGGAGAGACCCAGTACTTC

D: -
J: TRBJ2-1
V: TRBV18
size: few
CDR3: CASSPPLSTTSYNEQFF
DNA: TGTGCCAGCTCACCTCCCCTCAGTACCACCTCCTACAATGAGCAGTTCTTC

D: TRBD2
J: TRBJ2-7
V: TRBV2
size: -
CDR3: CASSDLTSGNPYEQYF
DNA: TGTGCCAGCAGTGACTTGACTAGCGGGAATCCCTACGAGCAGTACTTC

D: TRBD2
J: TRBJ2-5
V: TRBV7-2
size: -
CDR3: CASSVTSGGETQYF
DNA: TGTGCCAGCAGCGTAACTAGCGGAGGGGAGACCCAGTACTTC

D: TRBD1
J: TRBJ1-2
V: TRBV12-5
size: -
CDR3: CASGLPDRAYGYTF
DNA: TGTGCTAGTGGTTTGCCGGACAGGGCCTATGGCTACACCTTC

D: TRBD2
J: TRBJ2-3
V: TRBV10-1
size: few
CDR3: CASSESLAASTDTQYF
DNA: TGCGCCAGCAGTGAGTCACTAGCGGCTAGCACAGATACGCAGTATTTT

D: TRBD1
J: TRBJ2-2
V: TRBV6-6
size: -
CDR3: CASRGQGLLNTGELFF
DNA: TGTGCCAGCAGAGGACAGGGACTCCTTAACACCGGGGAGCTGTTTTTT

D: -
J: TRBJ1-2
V: TRBV29-1
size: -
CDR3: CSVGGHYGYTF
DNA: TGCAGCGTTGGGGGGCACTATGGCTACACCTTC